This TCR beta chain appears in the sequencing data of a study of blood T cell repertoires in COVID-19. Study summary: Sites in the United States, Italy and Spain provided acute and convalescent COVID-19 samples. In each case, the material was cDNA or gDNA derived from T cells, B-cell-depleted T cells, or PBMCs.

This table comes from immunoSEQ multiplex PCR, and its TCRdb copy is limited to in-frame clones, with some not included. The sample shows approximately 220,000 clones, 80% to 85% of them seen only once. This CDR3 is 14 amino acids long. V was clipped by 6 bases and J by 2 bases, with 13 bases between them. Germline CDR1 PRHDT, CDR2 FYEKMQ (reference sequence). The clonotype originates from a woman aged 55-70 years who had recovered from COVID-19. The rearrangement joins TRBV13 to TRBJ1-2; D might be TRBD1 (6 bases). The sample comprised peripheral blood. The CDR3 nucleotides read TGTGCCAGCAGTTTAAAGGGGGAAAACTATGGCTACACCTTC. Translating gives CASSLKGENYGYTF.